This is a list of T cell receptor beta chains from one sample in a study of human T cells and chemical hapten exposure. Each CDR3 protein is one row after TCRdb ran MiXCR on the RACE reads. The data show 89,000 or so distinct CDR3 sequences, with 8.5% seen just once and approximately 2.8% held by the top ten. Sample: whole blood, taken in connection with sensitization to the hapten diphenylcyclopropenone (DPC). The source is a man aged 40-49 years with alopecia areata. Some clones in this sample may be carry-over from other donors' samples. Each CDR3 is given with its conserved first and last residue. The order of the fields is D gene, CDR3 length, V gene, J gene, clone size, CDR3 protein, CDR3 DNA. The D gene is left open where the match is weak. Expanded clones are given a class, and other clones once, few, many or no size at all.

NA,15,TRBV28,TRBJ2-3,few,CASSPGTYPTDTQYF,TGTGCCAGCAGTCCCGGGACTTACCCCACAGATACGCAGTATTTT
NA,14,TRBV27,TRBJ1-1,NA,CASSTQISNTEAFF,TGTGCCAGCAGTACCCAGATATCGAACACTGAAGCTTTCTTT
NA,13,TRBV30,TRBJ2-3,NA,CAWTPLSTDTQYF,TGTGCCTGGACCCCGCTAAGCACAGATACGCAGTATTTT
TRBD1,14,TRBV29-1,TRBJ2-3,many,CSVVKGAGTDTQYF,TGCAGCGTTGTGAAGGGGGCCGGCACAGATACGCAGTATTTT
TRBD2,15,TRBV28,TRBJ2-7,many,CASSLLRSGAYEQYF,TGTGCCAGCAGTTTATTACGGAGCGGGGCCTACGAGCAGTACTTC
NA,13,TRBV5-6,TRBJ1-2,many,CASSLAGNYGYTF,TGTGCCAGCAGCTTGGCGGGAAACTATGGCTACACCTTC
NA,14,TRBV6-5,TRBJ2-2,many,CASSYSDVPGELFF,TGTGCCAGCAGTTACTCGGACGTTCCCGGGGAGCTGTTTTTT
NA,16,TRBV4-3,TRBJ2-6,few,CASSGRGLSGANVLTF,TGCGCCAGCAGTGGGAGGGGGCTTAGTGGGGCCAACGTCCTGACTTTC
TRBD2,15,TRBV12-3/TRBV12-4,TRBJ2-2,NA,CASSSRTRGPGELFF,TGTGCCAGCAGTTCCAGGACTAGGGGACCCGGGGAGCTGTTTTTT
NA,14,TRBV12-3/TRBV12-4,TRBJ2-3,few,CASSQNRVTDTQYF,TGTGCCAGCAGTCAAAACAGGGTCACAGATACGCAGTATTTT
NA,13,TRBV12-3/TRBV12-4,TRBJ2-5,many,CASSFHGQETQYF,TGTGCCAGCAGTTTCCATGGCCAAGAGACCCAGTACTTC
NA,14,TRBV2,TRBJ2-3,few,CASRRVGGTDTQYF,TGTGCCAGCAGGAGGGTCGGTGGCACAGATACGCAGTATTTT
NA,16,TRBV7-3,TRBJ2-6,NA,CASSLSRIVGANVLTF,TGTGCCAGCAGCTTAAGCAGGATTGTTGGAGCCAACGTCCTGACTTTC
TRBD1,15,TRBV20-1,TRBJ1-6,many,CSAYGQGRYNSPLHF,TGCAGTGCTTACGGACAGGGCCGTTATAATTCACCCCTCCACTTT
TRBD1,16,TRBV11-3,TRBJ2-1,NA,CASSLIVGGGGNEQFF,TGTGCCAGCAGCTTGATCGTAGGGGGCGGAGGCAATGAGCAGTTCTTC
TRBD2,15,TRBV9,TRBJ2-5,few,CASSVSSGRVETQYF,TGTGCCAGCAGCGTATCAAGCGGGAGAGTAGAGACCCAGTACTTC
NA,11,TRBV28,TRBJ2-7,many,CASRFSYEQYF,TGTGCCAGCAGATTCTCCTACGAGCAGTACTTC
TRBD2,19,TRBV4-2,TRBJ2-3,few,CASSQLQGGPSTSTDTQYF,TGTGCCAGCAGCCAACTCCAGGGAGGGCCATCCACTAGCACAGATACGCAGTATTTT
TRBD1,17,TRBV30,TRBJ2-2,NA,CAWRPLLGQPNTGELFF,TGTGCCTGGAGACCACTCTTGGGACAGCCGAACACCGGGGAGCTGTTTTTT
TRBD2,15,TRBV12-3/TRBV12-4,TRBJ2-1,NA,CASSPGLAANNEQFF,TGTGCCAGCAGCCCCGGACTAGCGGCCAACAATGAGCAGTTCTTC
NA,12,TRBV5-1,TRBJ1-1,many,CASMGVRGEAFF,TGCGCCAGCATGGGGGTAAGAGGTGAAGCTTTCTTT
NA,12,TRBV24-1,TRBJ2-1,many,CATRGGGFEQFF,TGTGCCACCAGGGGCGGTGGGTTTGAGCAGTTCTTC
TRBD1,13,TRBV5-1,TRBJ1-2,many,CASSLGQADGYTF,TGCGCCAGCAGCCTCGGACAGGCCGATGGCTACACCTTC
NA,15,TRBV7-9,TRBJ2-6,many,CASSLEGAGANVLTF,TGTGCCAGCAGTTTAGAGGGGGCTGGGGCCAACGTCCTGACTTTC
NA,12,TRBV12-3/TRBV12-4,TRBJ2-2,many,CASRTFTGELFF,TGTGCCAGCAGGACGTTCACCGGGGAGCTGTTTTTT
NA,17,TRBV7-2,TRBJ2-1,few,CASSPTSQRSSYNEQFF,TGTGCCAGCAGCCCTACGTCACAGAGGAGCTCCTACAATGAGCAGTTCTTC
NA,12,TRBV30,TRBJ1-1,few,CAWSRDNTEAFF,TGTGCCTGGAGTCGGGACAACACTGAAGCTTTCTTT
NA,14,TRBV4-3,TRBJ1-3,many,CASSREGTGNTIYF,TGCGCCAGCAGCCGAGAGGGGACTGGAAACACCATATATTTT
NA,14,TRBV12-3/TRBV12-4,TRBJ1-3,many,CASSFVGSGNTIYF,TGTGCCAGCAGTTTTGTAGGCTCTGGAAACACCATATATTTT
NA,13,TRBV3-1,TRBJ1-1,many,CASSLRGDTEAFF,TGTGCCAGCAGCCTACGAGGGGATACTGAAGCTTTCTTT
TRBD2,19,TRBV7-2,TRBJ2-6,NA,CASSSVGTSLGSGANVLTF,TGTGCCAGCAGCTCCGTCGGGACTAGCTTAGGCTCTGGGGCCAACGTCCTGACTTTC
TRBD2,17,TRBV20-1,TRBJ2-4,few,CSASTPLAGLAKNIQYF,TGCAGTGCTAGTACCCCATTAGCGGGTTTAGCCAAAAACATTCAGTACTTC
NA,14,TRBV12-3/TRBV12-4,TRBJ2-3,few,CASKSGPRSDTQYF,TGTGCCAGCAAATCGGGCCCGAGGTCAGATACGCAGTATTTT
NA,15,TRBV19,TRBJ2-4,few,CASSVPGLAKNIQYF,TGTGCCAGTAGTGTCCCGGGACTAGCCAAAAACATTCAGTACTTC
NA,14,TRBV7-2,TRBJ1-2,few,CASSLDGRDYGYTF,TGTGCCAGCAGCTTAGACGGCAGGGACTATGGCTACACCTTC
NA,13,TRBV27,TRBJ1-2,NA,CDSSSSGYYGYTF,TGTGACAGCAGTTCGTCAGGGTACTATGGCTACACCTTC
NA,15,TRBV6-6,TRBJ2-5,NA,CASSTNPVVGETQYF,TGTGCCAGCAGCACCAACCCCGTAGTGGGGGAGACCCAGTACTTC
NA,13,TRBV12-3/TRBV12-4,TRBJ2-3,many,CASRRDSPDTQYF,TGTGCCAGCAGGCGGGACAGCCCAGATACGCAGTATTTT
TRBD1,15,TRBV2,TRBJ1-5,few,CASSSTGATNQPQHF,TGTGCCAGCAGTTCCACAGGGGCCACCAATCAGCCCCAGCATTTT
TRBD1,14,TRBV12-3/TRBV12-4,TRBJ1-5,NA,CASSWTGGQQPQHF,TGTGCCAGCAGTTGGACAGGGGGGCAACAGCCCCAGCATTTT
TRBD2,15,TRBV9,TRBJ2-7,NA,CASSVYETSGYEQYF,TGTGCCAGCAGCGTATATGAGACTAGCGGCTACGAGCAGTACTTC
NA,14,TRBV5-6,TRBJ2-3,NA,CASSLKVVADTQYF,TGTGCCAGCAGCTTGAAGGTTGTCGCAGATACGCAGTATTTT